The clone carrying this T cell receptor (beta chain) was counted a few times. Antigen: not known. The data were obtained in a study of T cells after yellow fever vaccination. Study-level findings and limits: Post-booster repertoires again held most primary-vaccination clones (roughly 95% CD4, roughly 88% CD8). Abundant clonotypes (contaminants from the bulk population) could be present in FACS-sorted repertoires. It was a small share of clonotypes that appeared in both CD4 and CD8 compartments.

The 5'RACE template-switching step produced TCR cDNA and added a universal primer site and UMIs. MiXCR was run by TCRdb on the 5' RACE reads, yielding one entry per CDR3 protein. The repertoire consists of some 670,000 distinct CDR3 sequences, with 9% to 15% occurring once and the leading ten covering more than 13%. Per the germline V gene, CDR1 is SGHTA and CDR2 is FQGNSA. The CDR3 totals 12 residues. Trimming cost V 8 bases and J 2 bases, with 8 bases left between them. The sample in question was PBMCs, obtained on the day of the yellow fever booster vaccination. The chain has TRBV7-2 and TRBJ2-3; D is uncertain. The receptor was derived from a man aged 30-40 years who received the YFV17D yellow fever vaccine. CDR3 residues: CASGRYTDTQYF. CDR3 bases: TGTGCCAGCGGAAGATACACAGATACGCAGTATTTT.